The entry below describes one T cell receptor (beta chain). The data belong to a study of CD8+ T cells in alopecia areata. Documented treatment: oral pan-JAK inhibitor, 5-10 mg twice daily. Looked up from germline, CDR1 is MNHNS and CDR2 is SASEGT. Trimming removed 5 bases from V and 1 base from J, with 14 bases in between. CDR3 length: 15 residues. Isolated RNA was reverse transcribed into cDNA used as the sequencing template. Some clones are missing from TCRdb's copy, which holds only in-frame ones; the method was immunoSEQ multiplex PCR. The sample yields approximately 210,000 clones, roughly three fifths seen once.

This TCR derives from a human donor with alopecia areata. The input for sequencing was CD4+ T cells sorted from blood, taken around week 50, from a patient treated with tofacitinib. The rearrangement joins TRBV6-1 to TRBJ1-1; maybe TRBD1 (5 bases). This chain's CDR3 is CASSIRGPWNTEAFF. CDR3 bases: TGTGCCAGCAGTATTCGGGGACCTTGGAACACTGAAGCTTTCTTT.